Sequencing of this T cell receptor (beta chain) was carried out in a study of CDR3 diversity in severe acne. Germline loops: CDR1 LNHNV, CDR2 YYDKDF (reference sequence). The CDR3 is 22 residues long, counting both termini. TCRdb called the PCR reads again in MiXCR, with one record for every CDR3 protein. The data contain fewer than 90,000 distinct CDR3 sequences, under 55% of them singletons. For this clonotype: The DNA is left out, because the CDR3 cannot be placed on it with certainty; the CDR3 is given as TCRdb lists it.

This TCR came from a male donor with severe acne vulgaris. Sequencing input: blood. The chain uses TRBV15 and TRBJ2-2; the table assigns TRBD1, which was not confirmed against the DNA. CDR3 protein: CATSVRADAEQYFGPGTGELFF.